Shown below are 16 T cell receptor beta chains from a single sample sequenced in a study of T cells expressing NK-cell markers (dated by TCRdb to between 2020 and 2021). Receptor amplification or capture employed 5' RACE. The listed sequencing device is Illumina HiSeq 2000. With the reads reprocessed by TCRdb, a single entry stands for each CDR3 protein sequence and no DNA is reported. The sample's clone listing holds some 150,000 distinct CDR3 sequences. The top ten clonotypes cover around 12% of the sample. The sample consisted of blood T cells: a sorted CD56 or NKG2C T cell subset, CD4+ or CD8+ T cells, or bulk PBMC T cells (not recorded which). Receptors originate from a man aged 18 to 30 in good health. Donor details come from another sample of the same person, matched by shared clones.

This chain uses TRBV4-3 with TRBJ1-1; the D call of TRBD1 rests on TCRdb alone, since no DNA is present to check it. The CDR3 runs to 16 residues. Germline-derived CDR1 and CDR2 are LGHNA and YSLEER. The CDR3 loop reads CASSHGTGTFEAEAFF.

This chain uses TRBV3-1 with TRBJ2-1; as DNA is missing, the TRBD2 call by TCRdb cannot be tested. The CDR3 is made up of 18 amino acids. CDR1 is LGHDT, CDR2 YNNKEL, per germline (reference sequence). The CDR3 here is CASSQDLSGSDSYNEQFF.

The chain joins TRBV19 to TRBJ2-2. Per the germline V gene, CDR1 is LNHDA and CDR2 is SQIVND (reference sequence). The CDR3 length is 14 residues. The CDR3 protein is CASSTLGGAGELFF.

The chain combines TRBV27 with TRBJ2-3. Germline CDR1 is MNHEY and CDR2 is SMNVEV (reference sequence). The CDR3 is 14 residues long. The CDR3 is CATRPSSSTDTQYF.

V is TRBV19 and J is TRBJ1-5. The CDR3 has 16 amino acids. The germline CDR1 and CDR2 sequences are LNHDA and SQIVND (reference sequence). CDR3 amino acids: CASSMEGSYSNQPQHF.

CDR3 sequence: CASRSRQGDFF. V gene TRBV7-2 combines with J gene TRBJ1-1; TCRdb returns TRBD1, unconfirmable since there is no DNA. Germline CDR1 reads SGHTA; CDR2 reads FQGNSA. This CDR3 is built from 11 residues.

The gene calls are TRBV3-1 and TRBJ1-4; TCRdb returns TRBD1, unconfirmable since there is no DNA. CDR3 size: 14 residues. Germline CDR1 and CDR2: LGHDT and YNNKEL (reference sequence). The CDR3 region is CASSQPGTLEKLFF.

The chain carries TRBV4-2 and TRBJ2-7; the TRBD1 assignment by TCRdb is unverifiable without DNA. This CDR3 is 15 amino acids long. Germline loops: CDR1 LGHNA, CDR2 YNFKEQ. CDR3 region: CASSQEQTGIREQYF.

The gene calls are TRBV7-6 and TRBJ2-2; without DNA, the TCRdb call of TRBD1 cannot be checked. Germline V lookup: CDR1 SGHVS, CDR2 FNYEAQ. The CDR3 runs 17 residues. CDR3 loop: CASSIGPGTGTTGELFF.

The rearrangement joins TRBV5-1 to TRBJ2-1; checking the TCRdb D call of TRBD1 is not possible without DNA. CDR1 SGHRS and CDR2 YFSETQ come from the germline V gene. The length of the CDR3 is 19 residues. CDR3 protein: CASSLGWGRIKASYNEQFF. The whole variable domain, filled in from reference TRBV5-1 and TRBJ2-1, reads KAGVTQTPRYLIKTRGQQVTLSCSPISGHRSVSWYQQTPGQGLQFLFEYFSETQRNKGNFPGRFSGRQFSNSRSEMNVSTLELGDSALYLCASSLGWGRIKASYNEQFFGPGTRLTVL.

The rearrangement links TRBV29-1 to TRBJ2-3. The CDR3 covers 11 residues. The germline V gene has CDR1 SQVTM and CDR2 ANQGSEA. CDR3 sequence reads: CSVEGADTQYF.

V gene TRBV7-2 combines with J gene TRBJ2-1; the D gene TCRdb calls, TRBD2, cannot be checked with no DNA. Germline lookup yields CDR1 SGHTA and CDR2 FQGNSA. The CDR3 runs to 17 residues. The CDR3 sequence is CASSLRSGRAGGDEQFF.

The V and J genes are TRBV20-1 and TRBJ2-1; TCRdb gives TRBD2 as the D gene, but with no DNA this cannot be confirmed. CDR1 is DFQATT and CDR2 is SNEGSKA in the germline V gene (reference sequence). This CDR3 is built from 16 residues. This CDR3 is CSAPLGTSGSYNEQFF.

The chain is built from TRBV4-1 and TRBJ2-7; TCRdb proposes TRBD1, but this gene call is untestable without DNA. Germline V gene data show CDR1 as MGHRA and CDR2 as YSYEKL. The CDR3 consists of 17 residues. CDR3 loop: CASSQDQWAGGIYEQYF.

The rearrangement joins TRBV5-5 to TRBJ1-2; the TRBD1 assignment by TCRdb is unverifiable without DNA. From germline, CDR1 is SGHKS and CDR2 YYEKEE (reference sequence). The CDR3 spans 16 residues. The CDR3 spells CASSRGTGASNYGYTF.

The chain has TRBV28 and TRBJ2-2; checking the TCRdb D call of TRBD2 is not possible without DNA. CDR3 size: 17 residues. The germline CDR1 and CDR2 sequences are MDHEN and SYDVKM. CDR3 residues: CASSKMRLAGGPGELFF.